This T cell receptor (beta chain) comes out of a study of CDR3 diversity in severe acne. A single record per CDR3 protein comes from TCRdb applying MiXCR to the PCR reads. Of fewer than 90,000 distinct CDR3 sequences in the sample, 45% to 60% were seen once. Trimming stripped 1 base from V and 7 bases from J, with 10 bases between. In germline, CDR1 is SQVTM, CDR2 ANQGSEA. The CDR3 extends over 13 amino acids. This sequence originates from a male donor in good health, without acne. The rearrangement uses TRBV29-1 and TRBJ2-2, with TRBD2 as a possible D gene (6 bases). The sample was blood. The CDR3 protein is CSVEGPGLGELFF. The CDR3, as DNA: TGCAGCGTTGAAGGCCCGGGACTCGGGGAGCTGTTTTTT.